This TCR beta chain stems from a study of glioma-infiltrating T cells after dendritic cell vaccination. Whole-study context: Treatment, given 2003 to 2012, was autologous tumor lysate-pulsed dendritic cell vaccination.

Germline V gene sequence: CDR1 LNHDA, CDR2 SQIVND (reference sequence). The CDR3 spans 14 residues. V lost 5 bases to trimming and J lost 6 bases; unmatched junction nucleotides: 9. All glioblastoma patients lacked an isocitrate dehydrogenase mutation. PBMC sampling occurred before vaccination, two weeks after the third dose, and at progression. Primers: 60 V beta forward and 13 J beta reverse. Sequencing was performed with immunoSEQ multiplex PCR; in TCRdb, only in-frame clones are kept and a portion is missing. The sample includes approximately 82,000 clones, roughly 89% of them seen just once. The sequencing used blood, collected before dendritic cell vaccination. This TCR was sampled from a human donor with glioblastoma. The V call is TRBV19, the J call TRBJ1-1; the match to TRBD1 covers 7 bases. In nucleotides, the CDR3 is TGTGCCAGTAGTGCCGCGACAGGGCTGGCTGAAGCTTTCTTT. This encodes CASSAATGLAEAFF.